What follows are 14 T cell receptor beta chains derived from one specimen sequenced in a study of blood T cell repertoires in COVID-19. TCRdb keeps only in-frame clones here, not all; method: immunoSEQ multiplex PCR. The sample lists roughly 220,000 clones; about nine tenths were seen once. Material for sequencing was peripheral blood. The receptors were sampled from a man aged 25-40 years who had recovered from COVID-19.

This chain uses TRBV6-5 with TRBJ2-5, with D hard to call. V was clipped by 4 bases and J by 6 bases, with 9 bases between them. CDR3 size: 12 residues. Germline lookup yields CDR1 MNHEY and CDR2 SVGAGI. The CDR3 region is CASSLAEKTQYF. The DNA of the CDR3 is TGTGCCAGCAGTTTGGCGGAGAAGACCCAGTACTTC.

The chain joins TRBV19 to TRBJ2-3; 7 bases match TRBD2. This CDR3 is built from 15 residues. Germline trimming cut 3 bases from V and 2 bases from J; bases unmatched to any gene: 5. Germline loops: CDR1 LNHDA, CDR2 SQIVND (reference sequence). The CDR3 spells CASSIRGDLTDTQYF. The CDR3 DNA sequence: TGTGCCAGTAGTATCCGGGGGGACCTCACAGATACGCAGTATTTT.

The chain uses TRBV6-5 and TRBJ1-4; D gene uncertain. There are 15 residues in the CDR3. With 10 bases removed from V and 8 bases from J, the gap between germline ends came to 23 bases. Germline V gene lookup returns CDR1 MNHEY and CDR2 SVGAGI. CDR3: CATFLMAGLSEKLFF. CDR3 nucleotide sequence: TGTGCCACCTTCCTAATGGCGGGGTTATCCGAAAAACTGTTTTTT.

This chain joins TRBV29-1 and TRBJ2-7, with 8 bases matching TRBD1. V lost 3 bases, J lost 2 bases, and 0 bases stayed unmatched. The CDR3 is 12 residues long. The germline gives CDR1 SQVTM, CDR2 ANQGSEA. The CDR3, as DNA: TGCAGCGTTGAGGACAGGGCCTACGAGCAGTACTTC. This gives the protein CSVEDRAYEQYF.

This chain uses TRBV5-1 with TRBJ2-5, with D possibly matching TRBD1 (5 bases). Germline V gives CDR1 SGHRS, CDR2 YFSETQ. The CDR3 has 16 amino acids. Trimming cost V 0 bases and J 5 bases, with 17 bases left between them. The CDR3 DNA sequence: TGCGCCAGCAGCTTGGATCAGGGTGGCCGGTGGGAGACCCAGTACTTC. Protein sequence: CASSLDQGGRWETQYF.

V is TRBV27 and J is TRBJ2-7; 7 positions match TRBD2. V shed 4 bases and J 2 bases; nucleotides not matched to a gene: 8. The CDR3 contains 15 residues. Germline V gene lookup returns CDR1 MNHEY and CDR2 SMNVEV (reference sequence). The CDR3 protein is CASSSRTRSPYEQYF. The CDR3 DNA is TGTGCCAGCAGTTCCCGGACTAGATCCCCCTACGAGCAGTACTTC.

The chain uses TRBV19 and TRBJ1-5, with 8 bases lining up with TRBD1. Germline CDR1 and CDR2: LNHDA and SQIVND (reference sequence). Trimming took 2 bases from V and 1 from J; bases not matched to a gene: 4. CDR3 size: 16 residues. CDR3 sequence (DNA): TGTGCCAGTAGTATAACCGGACAGGGAAGCAATCAGCCCCAGCATTTT. Protein product: CASSITGQGSNQPQHF.

The chain couples TRBV12-5 to TRBJ2-2; TRBD2 is a possible D gene (7 bases). V lost 4 bases, J lost 4 bases, and 16 bases lay in between. CDR1 is LGHNT and CDR2 is FRNRAP in the germline V gene. This CDR3 has 16 residues. Here the CDR3 DNA reads TGTGCTAGTGGTTCCCCGAGGGGGGGAGGCACCGGGGAGCTGTTTTTT. As protein: CASGSPRGGGTGELFF.

The rearrangement uses TRBV11-2 and TRBJ2-7, with TRBD2 identical over 9 bases. Germline values: CDR1 SGHAT, CDR2 FQNNGV. CDR3 length: 14 residues. The V gene end was trimmed by 3 bases and the J gene end by 2 bases; junction bases not matched to a gene: 2. Written as DNA, the CDR3 is TGTGCCAGCAGCTTGGTAGCGGGGGCCTACGAGCAGTACTTC. Amino acid sequence: CASSLVAGAYEQYF.

The chain combines TRBV7-2 with TRBJ2-2; 9 bases are a match to TRBD2. V lost 4 bases and J lost 1; bases outside the gene matches: 10. This CDR3 has 18 amino acids. CDR1 is SGHTA and CDR2 is FQGNSA in the germline V gene. The CDR3 region has the DNA TGTGCCAGCAGCTCCTCACCCTCTAGCGGGGAGAACACCGGGGAGCTGTTTTTT. Encoded protein: CASSSSPSSGENTGELFF. Full variable domain (rest looked up from reference TRBV7-2 and TRBJ2-2): GAGVSQSPSNKVTEKGKDVELRCDPISGHTALYWYRQSLGQGLEFLIYFQGNSAPDKSGLPSDRFSAERTGGSVSTLTIQRTQQEDSAVYLCASSSSPSSGENTGELFFGEGSRLTVL.

This chain joins TRBV6-4 and TRBJ1-2; tentatively, D is TRBD1 (5 bases). The CDR3 extends over 13 amino acids. V shed 5 bases and J shed 3 bases, with 10 bases lying between them. Germline V lookup: CDR1 MRHNA, CDR2 SNTAGT. This CDR3 reads CASSSWGDYGYTF. The DNA for the CDR3 is TGTGCCAGCAGTTCCTGGGGGGACTATGGCTACACCTTC.

The V gene is TRBV6-1, the J gene TRBJ2-5; 8 bases are shared with TRBD2. The CDR3 consists of 16 residues. With 4 bases clipped from V and 5 bases from J, the junction kept 12 bases outside the gene matches. Germline CDR1 and CDR2: MNHNS and SASEGT. This CDR3 reads CASSVGTRGFWETQYF. In DNA, the CDR3 is TGTGCCAGCAGTGTTGGGACTAGAGGGTTTTGGGAGACCCAGTACTTC.

V and J are TRBV19 and TRBJ1-2; 7 positions agree with TRBD1. Trimming at V came to 5 bases and at J to 2 bases, leaving 8 bases not matched to a gene. Looked up from germline, CDR1 is LNHDA and CDR2 is SQIVND (reference sequence). The CDR3 extends over 15 amino acids. The CDR3 DNA follows: TGTGCCAGTAGTGTCAACAGGGGAACGAACTATGGCTACACCTTC. It translates to CASSVNRGTNYGYTF.

The chain recombines TRBV5-1 with TRBJ2-1, with 11 nucleotides matching TRBD2. The germline gives CDR1 SGHRS, CDR2 YFSETQ. This CDR3 contains 14 residues. Trimming removed 6 bases from V and 8 bases from J; junction bases left unmatched: 7. The CDR3 DNA follows: TGCGCCAGCACCCCGACTAGCGGGGTCGATGAGCAGTTCTTC. Encoded protein: CASTPTSGVDEQFF.